This T cell receptor (beta chain) was sequenced during a study of human T cells and chemical hapten exposure. Turning to the study itself: Yields of TCR per sample differed, chiefly owing to small differences in pooled library volume.

This clonotype was picked up many times. Its target is unknown. Whole blood, unfractionated, served as the material for total RNA extraction. It was the library that attached unique molecular identifiers to individual cDNA molecules. In the original workflow: Ranging from roughly 23,224 to 690,600, TCR counts per sample had a median value of around 91,000. TCRdb re-analysed the reads in MiXCR, keeping a single row per CDR3 protein. The authors' filters were not applied to this entry. This repertoire shows roughly 120,000 distinct CDR3 sequences, less than 10% found once; its top ten account for approximately 1.5%. The CDR3 loop spans 14 amino acids. In germline, CDR1 is MNHNS, CDR2 SASEGT. Trimming removed 7 bases from V and 6 bases from J; junction bases left unmatched: 4. General study points: TCRs at high frequency, those above 1 in 1000, did not change with DPC sensitization.

J is TRBJ1-5 and V is TRBV6-1, with TRBD1 matching over 12 bases. Sequencing was carried out using whole blood. This receptor was taken from a human donor in good health. Some clones in this sample may be carry-over from other donors' samples. CDR3: CASTGTGGVQPQHF. In DNA, the CDR3 is TGTGCCAGCACCGGGACAGGGGGCGTTCAGCCCCAGCATTTT.